This record covers a single T cell receptor (beta chain). Stated treatment: randomized to nivolumab then ipilimumab (arm A) or the reverse (arm B). This specimen belongs to a study of sequential checkpoint blockade in melanoma. Profiled with immunoSEQ multiplex PCR; TCRdb holds only in-frame clones, not every one. The table includes 31,000 or so clones, 86% detected once. The CDR3 has 15 amino acids. The germline V and J ends were trimmed by 1 base and 2 bases, with 15 bases remaining between them. The germline V gene has CDR1 SQVTM and CDR2 ANQGSEA. This sequence was found in a human donor with melanoma. Material: CD8+ T cells sorted from blood (inferred from file names), obtained from a patient given nivolumab and ipilimumab in sequence. J is TRBJ2-7 and V is TRBV29-1; possible D gene TRBD2, 6 bases. The CDR3 protein is CSVEAGRGRAYEQYF. CDR3 in DNA: TGCAGCGTTGAAGCGGGGCGGGGCAGAGCCTACGAGCAGTACTTC.